The 11 T cell receptor beta chains below all came from one sample that was sequenced in a study of blood T cells in healthy people across ages. Primed by a sample-barcoded 5' primer and a J-beta primer mix, a second PCR proceeded for about 6 to 11 cycles. One entry per CDR3 protein, called by TCRdb with MiXCR from the 5' RACE reads. The sample holds around 750,000 distinct CDR3 sequences, about 53% seen once. Sequencing was carried out using blood. These receptors all stem from a man older than 75 in good health.

V and J are TRBV12-3 or TRBV12-4 and TRBJ2-3, with a tentative D call TRBD2 (6 bases). Trimming took 6 bases from V and 2 from J, leaving 15 bases between them. This CDR3 comprises 15 residues. The CDR3 DNA reads TGTGCCAGCAGACGACTGGCGGGGCTCACAGATACGCAGTATTTT. Encoded protein: CASRRLAGLTDTQYF.

The gene calls are TRBV4-1 and TRBJ1-1; 8 bases map to TRBD1. The junction had 8 bases not matched to a gene; V was cut back by 4 bases and J by 1 base. Germline lookup yields CDR1 MGHRA and CDR2 YSYEKL. The CDR3 is 16 amino acids. CDR3 nucleotide sequence: TGCGCCAGCAGCCTCTACGGACAGGGAAGGAACACTGAAGCTTTCTTT. Translating gives CASSLYGQGRNTEAFF.

This clonotype was counted once. V is TRBV7-2 and J is TRBJ2-2, with D possibly being TRBD1 or TRBD2 (5 bases each). Germline loops: CDR1 SGHTA, CDR2 FQGNSA. V lost 1 base and J 6 bases, leaving 15 bases between the germline ends. This CDR3 has 16 residues. This CDR3 reads CASSLDGPEGPGELFF. The CDR3 nucleotides read TGTGCCAGCAGCTTAGATGGGCCAGAGGGGCCCGGGGAGCTGTTTTTT.

This clonotype appeared a single time. The chain is built from TRBV10-3 and TRBJ1-2; 8 positions agree with TRBD1. The trim removed 6 bases at V and 7 bases at J, leaving 4 bases unmatched. The V gene's germline CDR1 is ENHRY and CDR2 SYGVKD. The CDR3 contains 12 residues. The CDR3 sequence: CAIREGTGGYTF. CDR3 nucleotide sequence: TGTGCCATCAGGGAGGGGACAGGTGGCTACACCTTC.

The rearrangement links TRBV25-1 to TRBJ2-7, with 10 bases identical to TRBD2. The CDR3 spans 16 residues. Germline trimming cut 6 bases from V and 5 bases from J; bases unmatched to any gene: 13. Germline assignment: CDR1 MGHDK and CDR2 SYGVNS. CDR3 in amino acids: CASSAGPSGSGHEQYF. The CDR3 region has the DNA TGTGCCAGCAGCGCAGGACCTAGCGGGAGTGGCCACGAGCAGTACTTC.

The CDR3 coding sequence is TGCGCCAGCAACCCGACAGGGGGTCCCTACGAGCAGTACTTC. Residues: CASNPTGGPYEQYF. V usage is TRBV5-1 and J usage is TRBJ2-7; 9 bases agree with TRBD1. CDR3 length equals 14 residues. CDR1 is SGHRS, CDR2 YFSETQ, per germline. V shed 6 bases and J 2 bases; nucleotides not matched to a gene: 6.

In its sample, this clonotype was seen once. The chain combines TRBV6-6 with TRBJ2-7, with 7 positions matching TRBD2. V dropped 6 bases and J dropped 4; count of bases not matched to a gene: 9. CDR3 length: 14 amino acids. Germline V gene sequence: CDR1 MNHNY, CDR2 SVGAGI (reference sequence). Here the CDR3 reads CASRVGGSAYEQYF. The CDR3 region has the DNA TGTGCCAGCAGGGTAGGCGGGAGTGCGTACGAGCAGTACTTC.

This chain links TRBV12-5 with TRBJ2-1, with D hard to call. The CDR3 is 13 residues long. Trimming took off 3 bases at V and 0 bases at J, with 3 bases between the two ends. Germline lookup yields CDR1 LGHNT and CDR2 FRNRAP. CDR3 DNA: TGTGCTAGTGGTTTTAGCTCCTACAATGAGCAGTTCTTC. Protein sequence: CASGFSSYNEQFF.

This chain links TRBV7-2 with TRBJ1-2, with 8 bases that match TRBD1. There are 15 residues in the CDR3. The junction had 8 bases not matched to a gene; V was cut back by 5 bases and J by 3 bases. Per germline, CDR1 SGHTA and CDR2 FQGNSA. The CDR3 here is CASSTQGARDYGYTF. Written as DNA, the CDR3 is TGTGCCAGCAGCACCCAGGGGGCTCGAGACTATGGCTACACCTTC.

V usage is TRBV7-2 and J usage is TRBJ2-1, with 13 bases aligning to TRBD2. The CDR3 loop spans 17 amino acids. Germline CDR1 reads SGHTA; CDR2 reads FQGNSA. Unmatched junction bases numbered 7, after V lost 3 bases and J lost 5 bases. The CDR3 sequence: CASSLRTSGSTHNEQFF. CDR3 nucleotide sequence: TGTGCCAGCAGCTTGAGGACTAGCGGGAGTACCCACAATGAGCAGTTCTTC.

The genes are TRBV2 and TRBJ2-1, with D maybe TRBD1 (5 bases). Germline V gene lookup returns CDR1 SNHLY and CDR2 FYNNEI. Between the trimmed V and J ends, which lost 5 bases and 10 bases, there was a span of 12 bases. This CDR3 region has 12 residues. CDR3 sequence (DNA): TGTGCCAGCAGTTACCCGACAGACGAGCAGTTCTTC. Translation gives CASSYPTDEQFF.